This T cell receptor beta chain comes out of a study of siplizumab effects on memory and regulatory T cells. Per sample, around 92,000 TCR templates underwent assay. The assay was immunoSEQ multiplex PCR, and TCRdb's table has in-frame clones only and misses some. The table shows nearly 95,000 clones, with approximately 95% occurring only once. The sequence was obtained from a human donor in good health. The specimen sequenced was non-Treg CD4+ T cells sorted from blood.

The CDR3 sequence is CASSQRDGNTEAFF. DNA of the CDR3: TGTGCCAGCAGCCAACGGGACGGTAACACTGAAGCTTTCTTT. This chain links TRBV4-2 with TRBJ1-1, with D possibly matching TRBD1 (5 bases). The CDR3 totals 14 residues. The germline gives CDR1 LGHNA, CDR2 YNFKEQ. V lost 2 bases and J lost 2, with 9 bases in between.